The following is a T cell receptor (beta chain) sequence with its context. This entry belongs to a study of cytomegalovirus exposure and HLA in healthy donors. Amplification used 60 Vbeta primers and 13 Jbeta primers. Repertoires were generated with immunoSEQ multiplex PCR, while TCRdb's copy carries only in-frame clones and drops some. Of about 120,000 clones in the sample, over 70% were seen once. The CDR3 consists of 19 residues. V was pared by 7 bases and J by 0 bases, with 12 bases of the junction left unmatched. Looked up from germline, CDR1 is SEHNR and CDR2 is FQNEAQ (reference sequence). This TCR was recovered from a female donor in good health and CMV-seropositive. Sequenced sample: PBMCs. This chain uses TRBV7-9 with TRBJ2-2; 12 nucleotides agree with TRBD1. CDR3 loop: CASTLGGTGGFANTGELFF. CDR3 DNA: TGTGCCAGCACTCTTGGAGGGACAGGGGGCTTCGCGAACACCGGGGAGCTGTTTTTT. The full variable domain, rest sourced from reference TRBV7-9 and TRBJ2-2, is DTGVSQNPRHKITKRGQNVTFRCDPISEHNRLYWYRQTLGQGPEFLTYFQNEAQLEKSRLLSDRFSAERPKGSFSTLEIQRTEQGDSAMYLCASTLGGTGGFANTGELFFGEGSRLTVL.